The 2 T cell receptor beta chains below come from one sample, sequenced in a study of blood T cell repertoires in COVID-19. Sequenced by immunoSEQ multiplex PCR; TCRdb stores in-frame clones only, minus some. The sample records 150,000 to 200,000 clones, about four fifths being singletons. Sequenced input: peripheral blood. These TCRs come from a woman of 80 years or more with acute or convalescent COVID-19.

The genes are TRBV5-4 and TRBJ1-1; D is undetermined. In germline, CDR1 is SGHNT, CDR2 YYREEE (reference sequence). V lost 2 bases, J lost 1 base, and 6 bases lay in between. The CDR3 is 13 amino acids. The CDR3 DNA sequence: TGTGCCAGCAGCTTTTCGGGGAACACTGAAGCTTTCTTT. Its protein product is CASSFSGNTEAFF.

The chain uses TRBV9 and TRBJ2-6, with TRBD1 matching over 8 bases. This CDR3 is 18 amino acids long. V lost 4 bases to trimming and J lost 3 bases; unmatched junction nucleotides: 12. Per germline, CDR1 SGDLS and CDR2 YYNGEE. CDR3 amino acids: CASSSRGQGASGANVLTF. The DNA of the CDR3 is TGTGCCAGCAGCTCAAGGGGGCAGGGGGCGAGTGGGGCCAACGTCCTGACTTTC.